This is a list of T cell receptor beta chains from one sample in a study of T cell changes during pregnancy in multiple sclerosis. Libraries were prepared by immunoSEQ multiplex PCR; TCRdb keeps only in-frame clonotypes and omits some of them. The table has about 59,000 clones, 85% to 95% seen once; the top ten hold 0.36%. Sample: CD4+ T cells from peripheral blood mononuclear cells, taken before pregnancy. The receptor source for this set is a female donor with multiple sclerosis, enrolled in a pregnancy study. The CDR3 runs from the conserved cysteine through the conserved F or W. The D gene is left open where the match is weak. The size field is filled for only some rows; it gives once, few, many or a size class.

clone size: .
D gene: TRBD2
V gene: TRBV4-1
CDR3 length: 13
J gene: TRBJ2-7
CDR3 DNA: TGCGCCAGCAGCCAAGTTCTCGGGGGGGAGCAGTACTTC
CDR3 protein: CASSQVLGGEQYF

clone size: .
D gene: TRBD1
V gene: TRBV7-2
CDR3 length: 16
J gene: TRBJ2-7
CDR3 DNA: TGTGCCAGCAGCTTGGACGCGGGACAGGGGGGTAACGAGCAGTACTTC
CDR3 protein: CASSLDAGQGGNEQYF

clone size: .
D gene: .
V gene: TRBV9
CDR3 length: 15
J gene: TRBJ2-2
CDR3 DNA: TGTGCCAGCAGCATAACCGGGTCTAACACCGGGGAGCTGTTTTTT
CDR3 protein: CASSITGSNTGELFF

clone size: .
D gene: .
V gene: TRBV7-9
CDR3 length: 15
J gene: TRBJ1-5
CDR3 DNA: TGTGCCAGCAGCAGTTCTGTTGGCAGCAATCAGCCCCAGCATTTT
CDR3 protein: CASSSSVGSNQPQHF

clone size: once
D gene: .
V gene: TRBV6-1
CDR3 length: 15
J gene: TRBJ1-4
CDR3 DNA: TGTGCCAGCAGGGTTGGGAGGGCTTTAAATGAAAAACTGTTTTTT
CDR3 protein: CASRVGRALNEKLFF

clone size: .
D gene: .
V gene: TRBV12-5
CDR3 length: 13
J gene: TRBJ1-1
CDR3 DNA: TGTGCTAGTGGTTTGGGAAGGGGCACTGAAGCTTTCTTT
CDR3 protein: CASGLGRGTEAFF

clone size: once
D gene: TRBD1
V gene: TRBV6-5
CDR3 length: 14
J gene: TRBJ2-7
CDR3 DNA: TGTGCCAGCAGCCCCCGGGACAGGTTCTACGAGCAGTACTTC
CDR3 protein: CASSPRDRFYEQYF

clone size: .
D gene: .
V gene: TRBV7-3
CDR3 length: 13
J gene: TRBJ1-1
CDR3 DNA: TGTGCCAGCAGCTTAACGGGGCCCACTGAAGCTTTCTTT
CDR3 protein: CASSLTGPTEAFF

clone size: .
D gene: .
V gene: TRBV11-3
CDR3 length: 13
J gene: TRBJ1-2
CDR3 DNA: TGTGCCAGCAGCTTAACAGGGCTGGTAGGCTACACCTTC
CDR3 protein: CASSLTGLVGYTF

clone size: .
D gene: TRBD2
V gene: TRBV14
CDR3 length: 17
J gene: TRBJ2-1
CDR3 DNA: TGTGCCAGCAGCCAACGTCGGACTAGCGGGATGTACAATGAGCAGTTCTTC
CDR3 protein: CASSQRRTSGMYNEQFF

clone size: .
D gene: .
V gene: TRBV19
CDR3 length: 15
J gene: TRBJ2-3
CDR3 DNA: TGTGCCAGTAGTAGTGTGCGGATTAGCACAGATACGCAGTATTTT
CDR3 protein: CASSSVRISTDTQYF

clone size: .
D gene: TRBD1
V gene: TRBV6-5
CDR3 length: 13
J gene: TRBJ1-2
CDR3 DNA: TGTGCCAGCAGCCCAGACAGGGTGCGTGGCTACACCTTC
CDR3 protein: CASSPDRVRGYTF

clone size: .
D gene: .
V gene: TRBV5-1
CDR3 length: 13
J gene: TRBJ1-3
CDR3 DNA: TGCGCCAGCAGCTTGCGCAGGGTGATCGCCATATATTTT
CDR3 protein: CASSLRRVIAIYF

clone size: .
D gene: TRBD2
V gene: TRBV30
CDR3 length: 15
J gene: TRBJ2-1
CDR3 DNA: TGTGCCTGGAGTAATGACCTAGCGGGAGGGTCTGAGCAGTTCTTC
CDR3 protein: CAWSNDLAGGSEQFF

clone size: .
D gene: .
V gene: TRBV27
CDR3 length: 16
J gene: TRBJ1-2
CDR3 DNA: TGTGCCAGCAGTTTTTACTCAGCTTGGACAGAAGATGGCTACACCTTC
CDR3 protein: CASSFYSAWTEDGYTF

clone size: .
D gene: TRBD2
V gene: TRBV19
CDR3 length: 13
J gene: TRBJ2-5
CDR3 DNA: TGTGCCAGCCATGGGACTAGCGGGGTGGCCCAGTACTTC
CDR3 protein: CASHGTSGVAQYF

clone size: .
D gene: TRBD2
V gene: TRBV4-2
CDR3 length: 16
J gene: TRBJ2-3
CDR3 DNA: TGTGCCAGCAGCCAAGCCGGGACTAGCGGGAGGGATACGCAGTATTTT
CDR3 protein: CASSQAGTSGRDTQYF

clone size: .
D gene: TRBD2
V gene: TRBV28
CDR3 length: 15
J gene: TRBJ2-7
CDR3 DNA: TGTGCCAGCAGTTCTCCGGGACTAGCATCCTACGAGCAGTACTTC
CDR3 protein: CASSSPGLASYEQYF

clone size: .
D gene: TRBD1
V gene: TRBV7-9
CDR3 length: 15
J gene: TRBJ1-5
CDR3 DNA: TGTGCCAGCAGCTTAGACAGGGGAAGTACGCAGCCCCAGCATTTT
CDR3 protein: CASSLDRGSTQPQHF

clone size: .
D gene: .
V gene: TRBV9
CDR3 length: 16
J gene: TRBJ2-1
CDR3 DNA: TGTGCCAGCAGCCACCGTAGCGGTAGCTCCTACAATGAGCAGTTCTTC
CDR3 protein: CASSHRSGSSYNEQFF

clone size: .
D gene: TRBD2
V gene: TRBV19
CDR3 length: 14
J gene: TRBJ2-1
CDR3 DNA: TGTGCCAGTAGTCCTAGCGGGGGGTACAATGAGCAGTTCTTC
CDR3 protein: CASSPSGGYNEQFF

clone size: .
D gene: .
V gene: TRBV11-2
CDR3 length: 11
J gene: TRBJ2-3
CDR3 DNA: TGTGCCAGCAGCTCGTCGGATACGCAGTATTTT
CDR3 protein: CASSSSDTQYF

clone size: .
D gene: .
V gene: TRBV11-3
CDR3 length: 15
J gene: TRBJ2-5
CDR3 DNA: TGTGCCAGCAGCTTAGATCTGGGGCAGGGAGAGACCCAGTACTTC
CDR3 protein: CASSLDLGQGETQYF

clone size: .
D gene: TRBD1
V gene: TRBV19
CDR3 length: 15
J gene: TRBJ2-7
CDR3 DNA: TGTGCCAGTAGTATAGTGGGTCAGGGGGACTACGAGCAGTACTTC
CDR3 protein: CASSIVGQGDYEQYF

clone size: .
D gene: TRBD1
V gene: TRBV6-1
CDR3 length: 13
J gene: TRBJ2-3
CDR3 DNA: TGTGCCAGCAGGTTACAGGGGCCAGATACGCAGTATTTT
CDR3 protein: CASRLQGPDTQYF

clone size: once
D gene: TRBD1
V gene: TRBV29-1
CDR3 length: 15
J gene: TRBJ1-2
CDR3 DNA: TGCAGCGTAGAGCCCAACAGGGGGCCTAACTATGGCTACACCTTC
CDR3 protein: CSVEPNRGPNYGYTF

clone size: once
D gene: TRBD2
V gene: TRBV7-2
CDR3 length: 17
J gene: TRBJ2-2
CDR3 DNA: TGTGCCAGCAGCTTAGGGACTAGCGGCGCGAACACCGGGGAGCTGTTTTTT
CDR3 protein: CASSLGTSGANTGELFF

clone size: .
D gene: TRBD2
V gene: TRBV15
CDR3 length: 17
J gene: TRBJ2-2
CDR3 DNA: TGTGCCACCAGCAGAGATAGGGTAGCGGGTCACACCGGGGAGCTGTTTTTT
CDR3 protein: CATSRDRVAGHTGELFF

clone size: once
D gene: .
V gene: TRBV5-4
CDR3 length: 15
J gene: TRBJ2-7
CDR3 DNA: TGTGCCAGCAGCCCGGCTCCAGGGCCCTCCTACGAGCAGTACTTC
CDR3 protein: CASSPAPGPSYEQYF

clone size: .
D gene: .
V gene: TRBV28
CDR3 length: 15
J gene: TRBJ2-4
CDR3 DNA: TGTGCCAGCAGACGGGACAATCCAGGCAAAAACATTCAGTACTTC
CDR3 protein: CASRRDNPGKNIQYF

clone size: .
D gene: .
V gene: TRBV7-3
CDR3 length: 11
J gene: TRBJ2-1
CDR3 DNA: TGTGCCAGCGCTATTACAGATGAGCAGTTCTTC
CDR3 protein: CASAITDEQFF

clone size: .
D gene: TRBD2
V gene: TRBV11-3
CDR3 length: 17
J gene: TRBJ2-5
CDR3 DNA: TGTGCCAGCAGCTTCGGTGCGGGAGTAGGGGTCCAAGAGACCCAGTACTTC
CDR3 protein: CASSFGAGVGVQETQYF

clone size: .
D gene: TRBD1
V gene: TRBV4-2
CDR3 length: 14
J gene: TRBJ2-1
CDR3 DNA: TGTGCCAGCAGCGGACAGGGGGCGGGGAATGAGCAGTTCTTC
CDR3 protein: CASSGQGAGNEQFF

clone size: .
D gene: .
V gene: TRBV4-3
CDR3 length: 16
J gene: TRBJ1-1
CDR3 DNA: TGCGCCAGCAGCCAAGATGGGGGGGCCTACGGCAGGGAAGCTTTCTTT
CDR3 protein: CASSQDGGAYGREAFF

clone size: .
D gene: TRBD2
V gene: TRBV27
CDR3 length: 15
J gene: TRBJ2-7
CDR3 DNA: TGTGCCAGCACAAAGGGGCTAGCGGGCCCCTACGAGCAGTACTTC
CDR3 protein: CASTKGLAGPYEQYF

clone size: .
D gene: TRBD2
V gene: TRBV5-1
CDR3 length: 13
J gene: TRBJ2-1
CDR3 DNA: TGCGCCAGCTCCAGCGGGATAGGGGATGAGCAGTTCTTC
CDR3 protein: CASSSGIGDEQFF